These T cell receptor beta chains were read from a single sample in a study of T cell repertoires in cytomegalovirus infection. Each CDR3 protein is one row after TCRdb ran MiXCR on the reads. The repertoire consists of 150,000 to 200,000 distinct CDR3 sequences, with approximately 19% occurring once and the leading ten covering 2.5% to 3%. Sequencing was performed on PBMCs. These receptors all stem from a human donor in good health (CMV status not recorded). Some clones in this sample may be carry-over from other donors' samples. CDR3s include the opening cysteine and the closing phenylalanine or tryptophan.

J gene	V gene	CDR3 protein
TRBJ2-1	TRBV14	CASSRTGRSYNEQFF
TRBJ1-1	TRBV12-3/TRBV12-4	CASSTGHLNTEAFF
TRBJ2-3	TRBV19	CASSKPPGQRDPDTQYF
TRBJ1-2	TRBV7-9	CASSLEVGYGYTF
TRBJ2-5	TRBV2	CATSSGLDQETQYF
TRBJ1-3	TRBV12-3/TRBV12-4	CASSTIGNTIYF
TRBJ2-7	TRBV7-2	CASSFSSYEQYF
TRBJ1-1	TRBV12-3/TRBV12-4	CASSWGPNTEAFF
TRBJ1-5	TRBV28	CASRSTGDDNQPQHF
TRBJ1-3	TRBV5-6	CASSLRGRSGNTIYF
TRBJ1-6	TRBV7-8	CASRQSRNEYSPLHF
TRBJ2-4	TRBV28	CASSPVTGAYIQYF
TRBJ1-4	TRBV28	CASSSGTVNEKLFF
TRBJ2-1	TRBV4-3	CASSQDSSGSGRYNEQFF
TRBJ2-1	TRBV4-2	CASSQVGLAEYNEQFF
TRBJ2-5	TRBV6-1	CALRNSGSETQYF
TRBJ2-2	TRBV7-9	CASSADTGELFF
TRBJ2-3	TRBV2	CASTRGDADTQYF
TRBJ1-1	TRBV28	CASTPQGALEAFF
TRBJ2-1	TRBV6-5	CASRPPDRGYNEQFF
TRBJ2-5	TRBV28	CASRPQGKGETQYF
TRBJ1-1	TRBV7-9	CASSLNRGPTEAFF
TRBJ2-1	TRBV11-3	CASSLRGGGRGGNEQFF